Below, one T cell receptor (beta chain) is given with its context. This clone's antigen is unknown. No quality values exist for individual bases; no much larger clone is one base distant. Library method: 5' RACE. These reads were obtained on an Illumina HiSeq 2500. A second PCR of 7 to 11 cycles was performed with a sample-barcoded 5' primer and a J-beta primer mix. A template-switch 5' adaptor carrying 12 random nucleotides introduced a unique molecular identifier onto each TCR beta cDNA molecule. Each sample yielded at least 3 million CDR3-containing paired-end reads. First-strand cDNA was synthesized from all RNA with the Mint cDNA synthesis kit, primed by a TRBC-specific oligonucleotide. After uracil-DNA glycosylase treatment, a first 18-cycle PCR used universal primers M1SS and BC2_uni_R on all cDNA. Per the source publication's procedure: Normalization of each sample was performed by random selection of 1 million high-quality reads, each carrying a distinct molecular identifier. Instead of being binned into consensus sequences, reads with shared molecular identifiers were discarded. MiTCR, with a Q25 quality threshold and the strictest error-elimination algorithm, was used for CDR3 identification, clonotype clustering and error correction. Lower-bound total TCR beta diversity was estimated with a nonparametric unseen species model using Euler transformation. In TCRdb, the public reads were trimmed at Q25 with fastp and aligned with MiXCR, with productive beta chains retained. CDR3 protein sequences are deduplicated, and each keeps its most common genes and DNA. The V and J calls shown here were made by TCRdb, not taken from the authors' results. The sample includes approximately 1,100,000 distinct CDR3 sequences, with 35% to 50% observed a single time. The ten biggest clones cover over 15% of the sample.

CDR1 MDHEN and CDR2 SYDVKM are derived from the germline V gene. Counted from cysteine to phenylalanine, this CDR3 has 13 amino acids. The sequence is cut down to CDR3 DNA, 39 bases in frame from base 1. The junction shows trimming of 10 bases on V and 4 bases on J, plus 14 bases between the germline ends. This specimen belongs to a study of blood T cells in healthy people across ages (dated by TCRdb to between 2014 and 2016). Regarding the research as a whole: In model experiments, template switching captured about one uniquely barcoded TCR beta cDNA molecule for every two T cells. For two donors (one aged 18 to 29 and one aged 80 or older), the study analyzed two additional independent replicas of 1 million unique cDNA reads from the same blood draw. To avoid experimental bias, donors of different ages were spread randomly across the sequencing lanes. The donors were split into four age groups: young (average around 17 years), middle-aged (nearly 40), aged (about 56) and long-lived (about 82). Using deep sequencing normalized with unique cDNA molecular identifiers, the study measured how TCR beta repertoire diversity changes with age. General findings and caveats noted by the study authors: As age increased, observed TCR beta diversity per million T cells dropped in a roughly linear way, and a significant reduction was already evident by age 40. Conclusive comparison of naive and antigen-experienced compartments was prevented by the profiling of bulk unsorted PBMCs. Estimates of total diversity based on one million sequenced T cells were considered lower bounds and underestimates. Because the CMV infection status of the donors was unknown, age-related changes in expanded clonotypes may potentially have been confounded. A strong correlation was found between observed TCR beta diversity and the percentage of naive T cells measured by flow cytometry. Compared with the aged group, the long-lived group had more naive CD4+ T cells, fewer expanded clones and increased TCR diversity, a pattern suggesting age selection.

The roughly 39 donors, aged 6 to 90 years, were systemically healthy Caucasian individuals from Russia. Each donor gave around 9.5 milliliters of peripheral blood, collected into EDTA-treated Vacutainer tubes. Ficoll-Paque density-gradient centrifugation was used to isolate PBMCs, with at least 6 million per sample. Total RNA was extracted from PBMCs with Trizol reagent, with at least 6 micrograms obtained per sample. The percentages of naive CD45RAhigh/CD27high T cells were determined by flow cytometry on a PBMC aliquot from every donor. The V and J segments used are TRBV28 and TRBJ2-1; a tentative D match to TRBD2 spans 5 bases. The sample comprised blood. The source is a woman aged 55-75 years in good health. The CDR3 region has the sequence CATNNWEYNEQFF. The DNA sequence is as follows: TGTGCCACTAACAATTGGGAGTACAATGAGCAGTTCTTC. The CDR3 plus the reference TRBV28 and TRBJ2-1 genes for the other parts give the full variable domain: DVKVTQSSRYLVKRTGEKVFLECVQDMDHENMFWYRQDPGLGLRLIYFSYDVKMKEKGDIPEGYSVSREKKERFSLILESASTNQTSMYLCATNNWEYNEQFFGPGTRLTVL.